Described below is a single T cell receptor beta chain sequence and its context. The germline CDR1 and CDR2 sequences are MGHDK and SYGVNS. The CDR3 loop spans 14 amino acids. Trimming stripped 6 bases from V and 3 bases from J, with 11 bases between. This sample is part of a study of monozygotic twins with cystic fibrosis. The method was immunoSEQ multiplex PCR; TCRdb's version includes in-frame clones alone and lacks a portion of them. The sample includes 20,000 to 25,000 clones, 95% to 98% of them seen just once. V gene TRBV25-1 combines with J gene TRBJ1-4; D uncertain. The sequencing sample was made of blood. The receptor comes from a girl aged 5-17 years with cystic fibrosis. The CDR3 nucleotides are TGTGCCAGCAGCAGGAGGGCGTCTAATGAAAAACTGTTTTTT. Translation: CASSRRASNEKLFF. The full variable domain, rest sourced from reference TRBV25-1 and TRBJ1-4, is EADIYQTPRYLVIGTGKKITLECSQTMGHDKMYWYQQDPGMELHLIHYSYGVNSTEKGDLSSESTVSRIRTEHFPLTLESARPSHTSQYLCASSRRASNEKLFFGSGTQLSVL.